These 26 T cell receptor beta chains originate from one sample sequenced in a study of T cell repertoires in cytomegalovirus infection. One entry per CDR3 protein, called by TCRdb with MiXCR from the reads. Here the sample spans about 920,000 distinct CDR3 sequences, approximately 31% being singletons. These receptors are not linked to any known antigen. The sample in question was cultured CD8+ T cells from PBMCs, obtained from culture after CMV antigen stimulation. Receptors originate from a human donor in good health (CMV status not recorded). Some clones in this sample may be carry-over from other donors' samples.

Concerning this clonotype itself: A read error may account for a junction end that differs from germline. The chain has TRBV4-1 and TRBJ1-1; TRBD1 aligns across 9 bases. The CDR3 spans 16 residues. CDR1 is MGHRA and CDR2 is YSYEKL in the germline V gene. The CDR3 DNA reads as TGTGCCAGCAGCCAAGGGACAGGGCTGGGGAACACTGAAGCTTTCTTT. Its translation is CASSQGTGLGNTEAFF.

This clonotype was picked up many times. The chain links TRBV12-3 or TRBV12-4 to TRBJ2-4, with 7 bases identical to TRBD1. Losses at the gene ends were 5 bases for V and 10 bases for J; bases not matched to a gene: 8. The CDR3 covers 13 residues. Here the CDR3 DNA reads TGTGCCAGCAGTGAGACAGGGACGGGGATTCAGTACTTC. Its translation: CASSETGTGIQYF.

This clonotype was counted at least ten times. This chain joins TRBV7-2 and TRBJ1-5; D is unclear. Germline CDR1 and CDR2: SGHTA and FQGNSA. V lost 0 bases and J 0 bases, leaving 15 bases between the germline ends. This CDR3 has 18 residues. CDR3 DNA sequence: TGTGCCAGCAGCTTAGCGTACCGAGGACTTGATAGCAATCAGCCCCAGCATTTT. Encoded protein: CASSLAYRGLDSNQPQHF.

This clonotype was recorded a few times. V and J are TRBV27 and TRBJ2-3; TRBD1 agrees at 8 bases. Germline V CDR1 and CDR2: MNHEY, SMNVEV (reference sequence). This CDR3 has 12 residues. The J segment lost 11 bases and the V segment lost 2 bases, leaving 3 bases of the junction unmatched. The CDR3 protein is CASSLVQGVQYF. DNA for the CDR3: TGTGCCAGCAGTTTAGTACAGGGGGTGCAGTATTTT.

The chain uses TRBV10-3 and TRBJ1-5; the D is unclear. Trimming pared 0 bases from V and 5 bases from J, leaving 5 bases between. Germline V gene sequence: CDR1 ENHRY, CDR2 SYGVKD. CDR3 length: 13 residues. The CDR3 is CAISESGYQPQHF. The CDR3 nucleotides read TGTGCCATCAGTGAGTCCGGCTATCAGCCCCAGCATTTT.

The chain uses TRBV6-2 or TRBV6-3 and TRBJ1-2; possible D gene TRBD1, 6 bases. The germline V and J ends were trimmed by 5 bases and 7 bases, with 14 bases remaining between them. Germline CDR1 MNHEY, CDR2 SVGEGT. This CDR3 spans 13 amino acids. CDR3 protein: CASSPGQLLGYTF. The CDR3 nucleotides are TGTGCCAGCAGTCCTGGACAGCTTCTTGGCTACACCTTC.

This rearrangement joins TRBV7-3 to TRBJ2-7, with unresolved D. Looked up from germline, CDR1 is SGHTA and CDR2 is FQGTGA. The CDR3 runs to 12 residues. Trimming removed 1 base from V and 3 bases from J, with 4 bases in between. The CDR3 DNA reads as TGTGCCAGCAGCTTAAAGGACTACGAGCAGTACGTC. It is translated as CASSLKDYEQYV.

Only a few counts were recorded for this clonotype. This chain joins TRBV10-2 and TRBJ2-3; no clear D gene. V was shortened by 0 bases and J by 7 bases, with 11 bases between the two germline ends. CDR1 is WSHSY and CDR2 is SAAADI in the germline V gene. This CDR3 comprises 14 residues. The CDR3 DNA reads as TGCGCCAGCAGTGAGTCCCCGATGGGTTATACGCAGTATTTT. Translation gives CASSESPMGYTQYF.

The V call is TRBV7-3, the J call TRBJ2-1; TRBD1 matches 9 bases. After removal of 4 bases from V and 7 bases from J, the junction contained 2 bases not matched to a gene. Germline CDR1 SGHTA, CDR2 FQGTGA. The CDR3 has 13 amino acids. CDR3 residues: CASSWGQGNEQFF. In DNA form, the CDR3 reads TGTGCCAGCAGCTGGGGACAGGGAAATGAGCAGTTCTTC.

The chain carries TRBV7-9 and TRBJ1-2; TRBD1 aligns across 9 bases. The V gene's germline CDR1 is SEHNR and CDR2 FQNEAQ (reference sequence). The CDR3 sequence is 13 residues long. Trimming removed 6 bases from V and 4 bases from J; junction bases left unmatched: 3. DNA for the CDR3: TGTGCCAGCAGAACACAGGGGGCCTATGGCTACACCTTC. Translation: CASRTQGAYGYTF.

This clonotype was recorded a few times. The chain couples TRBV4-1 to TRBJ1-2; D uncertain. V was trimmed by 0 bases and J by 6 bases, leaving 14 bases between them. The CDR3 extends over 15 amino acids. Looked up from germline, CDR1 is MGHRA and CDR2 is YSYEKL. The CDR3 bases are TGCGCCAGCAGCCAAGATAGGAGGGCTTTCAATGGCTACACCTTC. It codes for CASSQDRRAFNGYTF.

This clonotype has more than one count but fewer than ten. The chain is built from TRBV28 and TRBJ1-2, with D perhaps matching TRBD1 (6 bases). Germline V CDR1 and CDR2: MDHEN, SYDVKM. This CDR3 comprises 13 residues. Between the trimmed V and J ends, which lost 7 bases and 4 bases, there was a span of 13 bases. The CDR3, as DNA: TGTGCCAGCACATGGGGACACCTCTATGGCTACACCTTC. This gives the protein CASTWGHLYGYTF.

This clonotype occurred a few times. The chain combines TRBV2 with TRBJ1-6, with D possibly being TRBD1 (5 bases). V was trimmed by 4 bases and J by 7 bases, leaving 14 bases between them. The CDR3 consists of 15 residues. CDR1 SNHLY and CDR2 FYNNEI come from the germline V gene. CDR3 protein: CASSAPRDGNSPLHF. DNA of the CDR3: TGTGCCAGCAGTGCTCCTAGGGACGGAAATTCACCCCTCCACTTT. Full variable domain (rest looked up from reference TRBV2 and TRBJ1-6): EPEVTQTPSHQVTQMGQEVILRCVPISNHLYFYWYRQILGQKVEFLVSFYNNEISEKSEIFDDQFSVERPDGSNFTLKIRSTKLEDSAMYFCASSAPRDGNSPLHFGNGTRLTVT.

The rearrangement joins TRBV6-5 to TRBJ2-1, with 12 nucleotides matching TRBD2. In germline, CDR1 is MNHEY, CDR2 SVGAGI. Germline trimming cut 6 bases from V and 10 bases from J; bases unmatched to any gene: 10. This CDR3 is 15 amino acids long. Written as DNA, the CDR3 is TGTGCCAGCAGCCGGTCTAGCGGGGGGGCGCGCGAGCAGTTCTTC. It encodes CASSRSSGGAREQFF.

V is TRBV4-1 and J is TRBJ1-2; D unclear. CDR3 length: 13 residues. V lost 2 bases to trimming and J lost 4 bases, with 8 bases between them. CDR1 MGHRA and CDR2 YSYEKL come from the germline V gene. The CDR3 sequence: CASSQHGPYGYTF. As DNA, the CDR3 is TGCGCCAGCAGCCAACATGGCCCCTATGGCTACACCTTC.

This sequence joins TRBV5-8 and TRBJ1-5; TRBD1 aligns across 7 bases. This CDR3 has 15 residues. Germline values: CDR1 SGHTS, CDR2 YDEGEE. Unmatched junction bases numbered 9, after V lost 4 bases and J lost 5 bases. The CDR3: CASSQRDSPYQPQHF. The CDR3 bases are TGTGCCAGCAGCCAGAGGGACAGCCCTTATCAGCCCCAGCATTTT.

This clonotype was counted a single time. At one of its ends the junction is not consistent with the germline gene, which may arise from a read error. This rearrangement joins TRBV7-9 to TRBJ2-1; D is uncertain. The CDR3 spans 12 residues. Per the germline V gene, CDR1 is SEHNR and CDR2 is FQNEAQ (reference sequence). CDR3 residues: CVSSPLGNEQFF. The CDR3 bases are TGTGTCAGCAGCCCCTTGGGTAATGAGCAGTTCTTC.

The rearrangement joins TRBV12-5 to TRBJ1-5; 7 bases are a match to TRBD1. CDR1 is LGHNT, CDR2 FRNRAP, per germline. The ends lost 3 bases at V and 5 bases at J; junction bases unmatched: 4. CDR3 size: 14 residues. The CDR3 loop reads CASGFEGAHQPQHF. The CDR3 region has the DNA TGTGCTAGTGGTTTTGAGGGGGCACATCAGCCCCAGCATTTT.

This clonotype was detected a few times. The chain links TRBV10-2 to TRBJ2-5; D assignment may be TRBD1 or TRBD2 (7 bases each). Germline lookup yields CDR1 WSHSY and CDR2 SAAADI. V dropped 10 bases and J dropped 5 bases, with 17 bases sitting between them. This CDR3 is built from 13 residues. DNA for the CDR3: TGCGCCACCCAGGGGGGGCGAGGGGAGACCCAGTACTTC. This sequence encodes CATQGGRGETQYF.

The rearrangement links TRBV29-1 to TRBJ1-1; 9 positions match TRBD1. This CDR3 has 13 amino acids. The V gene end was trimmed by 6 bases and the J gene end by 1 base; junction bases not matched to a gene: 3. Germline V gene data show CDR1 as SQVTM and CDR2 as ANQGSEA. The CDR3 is CSVGTGQNTEAFF. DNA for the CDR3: TGCAGCGTGGGGACAGGGCAGAACACTGAAGCTTTCTTT. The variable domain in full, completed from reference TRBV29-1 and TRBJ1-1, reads SAVISQKPSRDICQRGTSLTIQCQVDSQVTMMFWYRQQPGQSLTLIATANQGSEATYESGFVIDKFPISRPNLTFSTLTVSNMSPEDSSIYLCSVGTGQNTEAFFGQGTRLTVV.

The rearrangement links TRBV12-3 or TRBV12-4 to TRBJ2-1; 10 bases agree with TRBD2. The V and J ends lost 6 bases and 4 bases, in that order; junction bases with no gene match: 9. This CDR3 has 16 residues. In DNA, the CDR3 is TGTGCCAGCAGCCCGCTGACTAGCGGGTTTTACAATGAGCAGTTCTTC. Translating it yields CASSPLTSGFYNEQFF.

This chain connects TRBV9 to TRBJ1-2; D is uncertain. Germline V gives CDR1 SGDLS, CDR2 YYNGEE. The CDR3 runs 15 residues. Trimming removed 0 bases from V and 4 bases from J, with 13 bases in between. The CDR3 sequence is CASSVAASPLYGYTF. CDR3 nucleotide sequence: TGTGCCAGCAGCGTAGCGGCCTCCCCCCTCTATGGCTACACCTTC.

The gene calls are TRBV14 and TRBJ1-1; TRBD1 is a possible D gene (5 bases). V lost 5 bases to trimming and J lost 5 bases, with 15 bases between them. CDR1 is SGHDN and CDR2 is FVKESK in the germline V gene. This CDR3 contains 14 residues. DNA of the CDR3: TGTGCCAGCAGCTTGACGGAAAAGGGGACTGAAGCTTTCTTT. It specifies CASSLTEKGTEAFF. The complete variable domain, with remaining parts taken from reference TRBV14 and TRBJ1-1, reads EAGVTQFPSHSVIEKGQTVTLRCDPISGHDNLYWYRRVMGKEIKFLLHFVKESKQDESGMPNNRFLAERTGGTYSTLKVQPAELEDSGVYFCASSLTEKGTEAFFGQGTRLTVV.

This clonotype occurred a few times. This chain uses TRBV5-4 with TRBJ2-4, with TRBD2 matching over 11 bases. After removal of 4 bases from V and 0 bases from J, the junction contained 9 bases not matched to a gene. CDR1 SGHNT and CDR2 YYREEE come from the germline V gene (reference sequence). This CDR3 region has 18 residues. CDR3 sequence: CASSVRLAGPLAKNIQYF. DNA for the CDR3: TGTGCCAGCAGCGTACGACTAGCGGGGCCTCTAGCCAAAAACATTCAGTACTTC. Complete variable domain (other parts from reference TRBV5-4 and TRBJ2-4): ETGVTQSPTHLIKTRGQQVTLRCSSQSGHNTVSWYQQALGQGPQFIFQYYREEENGRGNFPPRFSGLQFPNYSSELNVNALELDDSALYLCASSVRLAGPLAKNIQYFGAGTRLSVL.

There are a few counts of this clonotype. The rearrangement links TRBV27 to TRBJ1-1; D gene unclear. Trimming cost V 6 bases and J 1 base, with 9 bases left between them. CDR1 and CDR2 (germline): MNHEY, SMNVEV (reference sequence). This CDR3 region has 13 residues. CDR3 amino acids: CASRLQRNTEAFF. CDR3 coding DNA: TGTGCCAGCAGACTACAGAGGAACACTGAAGCTTTCTTT.

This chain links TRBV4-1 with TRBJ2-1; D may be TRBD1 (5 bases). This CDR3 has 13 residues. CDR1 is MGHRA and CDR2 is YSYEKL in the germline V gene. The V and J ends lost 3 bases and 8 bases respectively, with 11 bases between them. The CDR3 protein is CASSHGQLYEQFF. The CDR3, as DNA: TGCGCCAGCAGCCATGGACAACTGTATGAGCAGTTCTTC.